Listed below are T cell receptor beta chains from one sample, sequenced in a study of T cells after yellow fever vaccination. In TCRdb, the 5' RACE reads were re-called with MiXCR into one record per CDR3 protein. The table shows 200,000 to 250,000 distinct CDR3 sequences, with 2.5% to 3.5% occurring only once. This sample comprised CD4+ T cells sorted from PBMCs, obtained 10 days after the yellow fever booster vaccination. Every receptor here comes from a young man who received the YFV17D yellow fever vaccine. Both conserved end residues are part of each CDR3. Fields, in order: clone size, D gene, V gene, J gene, CDR3 protein, CDR3 DNA. D genes are given only for firm matches. The size of a clone is reported for some rows only, either as once, few or many, or as a class for expanded clones.

abundance: .
d_gene: TRBD1
v_gene: TRBV2
j_gene: TRBJ2-7
CDR3aa: CASSPFRDRGLYEQYF
CDR3nt: TGTGCCAGCAGTCCATTCCGGGACAGGGGCCTCTACGAGCAGTACTTC

abundance: many
d_gene: TRBD1
v_gene: TRBV7-6
j_gene: TRBJ1-1
CDR3aa: CASSFPWTGSLQAFF
CDR3nt: TGTGCCAGCAGCTTTCCCTGGACAGGGTCCCTACAGGCTTTCTTT

abundance: many
d_gene: TRBD1
v_gene: TRBV18
j_gene: TRBJ2-1
CDR3aa: CASPGQTRNEQFF
CDR3nt: TGTGCCAGCCCGGGACAGACTCGCAATGAGCAGTTCTTC

abundance: .
d_gene: .
v_gene: TRBV5-1
j_gene: TRBJ1-1
CDR3aa: CASSLRGRGSGWNTEAFF
CDR3nt: TGCGCCAGCAGCTTGAGGGGTCGGGGGAGTGGATGGAACACTGAAGCTTTCTTT

abundance: .
d_gene: TRBD1
v_gene: TRBV20-1
j_gene: TRBJ2-7
CDR3aa: CSAWDSRDEQYF
CDR3nt: TGCAGTGCTTGGGACAGCCGCGACGAGCAGTACTTC

abundance: many
d_gene: .
v_gene: TRBV29-1
j_gene: TRBJ2-4
CDR3aa: CSVGQVKNIQYF
CDR3nt: TGCAGCGTTGGACAGGTCAAAAACATTCAGTACTTC

abundance: many
d_gene: TRBD1
v_gene: TRBV24-1
j_gene: TRBJ2-1
CDR3aa: CATSDPRTGTPTEQFF
CDR3nt: TGTGCCACCAGTGATCCTAGGACAGGAACCCCGACTGAGCAGTTCTTC

abundance: many
d_gene: .
v_gene: TRBV7-8
j_gene: TRBJ1-4
CDR3aa: CASSPYNEKLFF
CDR3nt: TGTGCCAGCAGCCCTTATAATGAAAAACTGTTTTTT

abundance: few
d_gene: .
v_gene: TRBV13
j_gene: TRBJ1-2
CDR3aa: CASSLEGRDDGYTF
CDR3nt: TGTGCCAGCAGCTTAGAAGGCAGGGATGATGGCTACACCTTC

abundance: .
d_gene: .
v_gene: TRBV29-1
j_gene: TRBJ2-1
CDR3aa: CSVEEVGGPYNEQFF
CDR3nt: TGCAGCGTTGAAGAAGTGGGGGGGCCTTACAATGAGCAGTTCTTC

abundance: .
d_gene: .
v_gene: TRBV30
j_gene: TRBJ2-1
CDR3aa: CAWSSGGPYNEQFF
CDR3nt: TGTGCCTGGAGTTCGGGGGGCCCCTACAATGAGCAGTTCTTC

abundance: many
d_gene: TRBD1
v_gene: TRBV20-1
j_gene: TRBJ1-2
CDR3aa: CSAPQGANYGYTF
CDR3nt: TGCAGTGCGCCACAGGGGGCCAACTATGGCTACACCTTC

abundance: many
d_gene: .
v_gene: TRBV18
j_gene: TRBJ1-3
CDR3aa: CASSKSAAGNTIYF
CDR3nt: TGTGCCAGCTCAAAGTCCGCGGCTGGAAACACCATATATTTT

abundance: many
d_gene: .
v_gene: TRBV15
j_gene: TRBJ2-5
CDR3aa: CATSRDPQLPETQYF
CDR3nt: TGTGCCACCAGCAGAGATCCTCAGCTCCCAGAGACCCAGTACTTC

abundance: few
d_gene: .
v_gene: TRBV12-3/TRBV12-4
j_gene: TRBJ1-5
CDR3aa: CASSWRVQPQHF
CDR3nt: TGTGCCAGCAGTTGGAGGGTCCAGCCCCAGCATTTT

abundance: .
d_gene: .
v_gene: TRBV6-5
j_gene: TRBJ2-3
CDR3aa: CASGGSSDTRYF
CDR3nt: TGTGCCAGCGGGGGCTCTTCAGATACGCGGTATTTT

abundance: many
d_gene: .
v_gene: TRBV3-1
j_gene: TRBJ2-2
CDR3aa: CASSLNRDGELFF
CDR3nt: TGTGCCAGCAGCCTGAACAGGGACGGGGAGCTGTTTTTT

abundance: many
d_gene: .
v_gene: TRBV18
j_gene: TRBJ2-7
CDR3aa: CASSPPSTAGYEQYF
CDR3nt: TGTGCCAGCTCACCCCCCTCGACAGCGGGCTACGAGCAGTACTTC

abundance: many
d_gene: TRBD2
v_gene: TRBV27
j_gene: TRBJ2-7
CDR3aa: CASRQIAGEQYF
CDR3nt: TGTGCCAGCAGGCAAATAGCGGGTGAGCAGTACTTC

abundance: many
d_gene: .
v_gene: TRBV13
j_gene: TRBJ2-7
CDR3aa: CASSSGAYEQYF
CDR3nt: TGTGCCAGCTCCTCCGGGGCCTACGAGCAGTACTTC

abundance: many
d_gene: .
v_gene: TRBV20-1
j_gene: TRBJ2-3
CDR3aa: CSASQALDTQYF
CDR3nt: TGCAGTGCTTCCCAGGCTCTAGATACGCAGTATTTT

abundance: many
d_gene: .
v_gene: TRBV20-1
j_gene: TRBJ2-1
CDR3aa: CSASRDRLNEQFF
CDR3nt: TGCAGTGCTAGCCGGGACCGGCTCAATGAGCAGTTCTTC

abundance: many
d_gene: .
v_gene: TRBV29-1
j_gene: TRBJ1-5
CDR3aa: CSVEQGSNQPQHF
CDR3nt: TGCAGCGTTGAACAGGGAAGCAATCAGCCCCAGCATTTT

abundance: .
d_gene: .
v_gene: TRBV6-5
j_gene: TRBJ2-1
CDR3aa: CASSYSSFGGPGLF
CDR3nt: TGTGCCAGCAGTTACTCGAGTTTCGGTGGCCCGGGTCTCTTC

abundance: many
d_gene: .
v_gene: TRBV5-1
j_gene: TRBJ2-2
CDR3aa: CASGKSGELFF
CDR3nt: TGCGCCAGCGGCAAATCCGGGGAGCTGTTTTTT

abundance: few
d_gene: TRBD2
v_gene: TRBV3-1
j_gene: TRBJ2-2
CDR3aa: CASSRREEAGELFF
CDR3nt: TGTGCCAGCAGCCGGCGGGAGGAGGCCGGGGAGCTGTTTTTT

abundance: many
d_gene: .
v_gene: TRBV11-2
j_gene: TRBJ2-1
CDR3aa: CASSSGPEQFF
CDR3nt: TGTGCCAGCAGCTCCGGTCCCGAGCAGTTCTTC

abundance: many
d_gene: TRBD2
v_gene: TRBV6-2/TRBV6-3
j_gene: TRBJ2-3
CDR3aa: CASSPIEARGTRYTQYF
CDR3nt: TGTGCCAGCAGTCCAATCGAAGCGCGGGGGACCCGGTATACGCAGTATTTT

abundance: many
d_gene: .
v_gene: TRBV6-5
j_gene: TRBJ1-1
CDR3aa: CASSYSGVQSLAEAFF
CDR3nt: TGTGCCAGCAGTTACTCGGGCGTACAGTCCCTCGCTGAAGCTTTCTTT

abundance: many
d_gene: .
v_gene: TRBV7-3
j_gene: TRBJ1-1
CDR3aa: CASRLGPQNTEAFF
CDR3nt: TGTGCCAGCCGACTCGGACCCCAGAACACTGAAGCTTTCTTT

abundance: many
d_gene: .
v_gene: TRBV21-1
j_gene: TRBJ1-5
CDR3aa: CASSGNQPQHF
CDR3nt: TGTGCCAGCAGCGGGAATCAGCCCCAGCATTTT

abundance: .
d_gene: .
v_gene: TRBV5-4
j_gene: TRBJ2-6
CDR3aa: CASSLGLGSGANVLTF
CDR3nt: TGTGCCAGCAGCTTGGGGTTAGGCTCCGGGGCCAACGTCCTGACTTTC

abundance: .
d_gene: .
v_gene: TRBV28
j_gene: TRBJ1-1
CDR3aa: CASLLSGPYTEAFF
CDR3nt: TGTGCCAGCCTACTATCGGGGCCTTACACTGAAGCTTTCTTT

abundance: many
d_gene: .
v_gene: TRBV29-1
j_gene: TRBJ1-1
CDR3aa: CSGYRVRTEAFF
CDR3nt: TGCAGCGGCTACAGGGTTAGGACTGAAGCTTTCTTT

abundance: many
d_gene: .
v_gene: TRBV25-1
j_gene: TRBJ1-3
CDR3aa: CASKYRQDHSGNTIYF
CDR3nt: TGTGCCAGCAAATACCGCCAGGACCACTCTGGAAACACCATATATTTT

abundance: many
d_gene: .
v_gene: TRBV6-5
j_gene: TRBJ2-3
CDR3aa: CASSHGTSTDTQYF
CDR3nt: TGTGCCAGCAGTCACGGGACCAGCACAGATACGCAGTATTTT

abundance: many
d_gene: .
v_gene: TRBV4-3
j_gene: TRBJ1-1
CDR3aa: CASSQDRYFTSGAFF
CDR3nt: TGCGCCAGCAGCCAAGATAGGTACTTCACCTCGGGAGCTTTCTTT

abundance: many
d_gene: .
v_gene: TRBV4-2
j_gene: TRBJ2-2
CDR3aa: CASSQDRWDDPTGELFF
CDR3nt: TGTGCCAGCAGCCAAGATCGATGGGACGACCCCACCGGGGAGCTGTTTTTT

abundance: many
d_gene: .
v_gene: TRBV6-1
j_gene: TRBJ1-5
CDR3aa: CASTFGWSNQPQHF
CDR3nt: TGTGCCAGCACCTTCGGGTGGAGCAATCAGCCCCAGCATTTT

abundance: many
d_gene: .
v_gene: TRBV4-2
j_gene: TRBJ1-2
CDR3aa: CASSQDFTNAALNYGYTF
CDR3nt: TGTGCCAGCAGCCAAGATTTTACGAACGCGGCGCTGAACTATGGCTACACCTTC

abundance: many
d_gene: .
v_gene: TRBV6-2/TRBV6-3
j_gene: TRBJ1-5
CDR3aa: CATVDGLRPGNQPQHF
CDR3nt: TGTGCCACCGTAGACGGACTGCGGCCTGGCAATCAGCCCCAGCATTTT

abundance: many
d_gene: .
v_gene: TRBV2
j_gene: TRBJ2-2
CDR3aa: CASRITGYLNTGELFF
CDR3nt: TGTGCCAGCAGAATTACAGGGTACTTGAACACCGGGGAGCTGTTTTTT

abundance: many
d_gene: .
v_gene: TRBV4-1
j_gene: TRBJ1-2
CDR3aa: CASSQPRDTFNGYTF
CDR3nt: TGCGCCAGCAGCCAGCCCAGGGACACTTTCAATGGCTACACCTTC

abundance: many
d_gene: TRBD2
v_gene: TRBV4-1
j_gene: TRBJ2-1
CDR3aa: CASSQEAAGGPGEQFF
CDR3nt: TGCGCCAGCAGCCAAGAGGCAGCGGGGGGGCCTGGTGAGCAGTTCTTC

abundance: many
d_gene: TRBD2
v_gene: TRBV7-8
j_gene: TRBJ2-3
CDR3aa: CASSQGQDQRGLAGNTQYF
CDR3nt: TGTGCCAGCAGCCAAGGACAGGACCAAAGGGGACTAGCGGGCAATACGCAGTATTTT

abundance: many
d_gene: .
v_gene: TRBV4-3
j_gene: TRBJ2-7
CDR3aa: CASSHLQGDEQYF
CDR3nt: TGCGCCAGCAGCCACCTACAGGGAGACGAGCAGTACTTC

abundance: many
d_gene: TRBD1
v_gene: TRBV6-6
j_gene: TRBJ2-7
CDR3aa: CASSGQGREQYF
CDR3nt: TGTGCCAGCAGTGGACAGGGGCGCGAGCAGTACTTC

abundance: many
d_gene: .
v_gene: TRBV6-2/TRBV6-3
j_gene: TRBJ2-1
CDR3aa: CASTQTNNEQFF
CDR3nt: TGTGCCAGCACCCAGACTAACAATGAGCAGTTCTTC

abundance: .
d_gene: TRBD1
v_gene: TRBV20-1
j_gene: TRBJ2-7
CDR3aa: CSAKRQGTSDEQYF
CDR3nt: TGCAGTGCTAAACGACAGGGGACCTCCGACGAGCAGTACTTC

abundance: many
d_gene: TRBD2
v_gene: TRBV7-2
j_gene: TRBJ2-7
CDR3aa: CASGKRLAGPSYEQYF
CDR3nt: TGTGCCAGCGGAAAGAGGCTAGCGGGGCCCTCCTACGAGCAGTACTTC

abundance: few
d_gene: .
v_gene: TRBV7-2
j_gene: TRBJ2-5
CDR3aa: CASSRGPGGGQETQYF
CDR3nt: TGTGCCAGCAGCCGAGGGCCAGGGGGGGGCCAAGAGACCCAGTACTTC

abundance: .
d_gene: TRBD2
v_gene: TRBV12-3/TRBV12-4
j_gene: TRBJ2-2
CDR3aa: CASSSSGGAIGELFF
CDR3nt: TGTGCCAGCAGCTCTAGCGGGGGGGCCATCGGGGAGCTGTTTTTT

abundance: many
d_gene: .
v_gene: TRBV2
j_gene: TRBJ1-1
CDR3aa: CASSVDRSTRRTEAFF
CDR3nt: TGTGCCAGCAGCGTTGACAGGAGCACGAGGAGAACTGAAGCTTTCTTT

abundance: .
d_gene: TRBD1
v_gene: TRBV6-2/TRBV6-3
j_gene: TRBJ2-1
CDR3aa: CASRTIQGSSYNEQFF
CDR3nt: TGTGCCAGCAGAACGATACAGGGGAGCTCCTACAATGAGCAGTTCTTC